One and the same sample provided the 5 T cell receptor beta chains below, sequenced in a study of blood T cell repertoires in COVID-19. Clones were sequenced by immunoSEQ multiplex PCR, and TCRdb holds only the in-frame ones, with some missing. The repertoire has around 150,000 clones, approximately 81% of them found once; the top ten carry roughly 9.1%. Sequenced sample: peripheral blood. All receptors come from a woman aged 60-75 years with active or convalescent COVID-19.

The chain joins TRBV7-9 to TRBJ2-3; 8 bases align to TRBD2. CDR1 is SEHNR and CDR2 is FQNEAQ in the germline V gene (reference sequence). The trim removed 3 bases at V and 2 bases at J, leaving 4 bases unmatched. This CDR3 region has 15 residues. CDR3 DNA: TGTGCCAGCAGCTTGCAGCGGGGGATCACAGATACGCAGTATTTT. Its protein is CASSLQRGITDTQYF.

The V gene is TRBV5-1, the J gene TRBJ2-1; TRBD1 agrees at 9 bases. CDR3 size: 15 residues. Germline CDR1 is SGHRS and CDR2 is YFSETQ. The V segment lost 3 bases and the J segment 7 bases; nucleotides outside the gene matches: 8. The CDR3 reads CASSSDRGGDNEQFF. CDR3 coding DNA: TGCGCCAGCAGCTCGGACAGGGGTGGTGATAATGAGCAGTTCTTC. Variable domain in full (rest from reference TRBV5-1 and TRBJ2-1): KAGVTQTPRYLIKTRGQQVTLSCSPISGHRSVSWYQQTPGQGLQFLFEYFSETQRNKGNFPGRFSGRQFSNSRSEMNVSTLELGDSALYLCASSSDRGGDNEQFFGPGTRLTVL.

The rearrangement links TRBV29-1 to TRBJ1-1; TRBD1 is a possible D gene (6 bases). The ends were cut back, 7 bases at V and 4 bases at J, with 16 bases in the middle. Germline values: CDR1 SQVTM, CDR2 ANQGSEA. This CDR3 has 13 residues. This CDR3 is CSADGGAGTEAFF. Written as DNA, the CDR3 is TGCAGCGCCGATGGGGGGGCCGGCACTGAAGCTTTCTTT.

This CDR3 reads CASSFPGTNYGYTF. DNA for the CDR3: TGTGCCAGCAGTTTTCCAGGAACTAACTATGGCTACACCTTC. The chain uses TRBV28 and TRBJ1-2, with D unclear. The germline gives CDR1 MDHEN, CDR2 SYDVKM. Trimming took off 3 bases at V and 0 bases at J, with 8 bases between the two ends. The CDR3 totals 14 residues.

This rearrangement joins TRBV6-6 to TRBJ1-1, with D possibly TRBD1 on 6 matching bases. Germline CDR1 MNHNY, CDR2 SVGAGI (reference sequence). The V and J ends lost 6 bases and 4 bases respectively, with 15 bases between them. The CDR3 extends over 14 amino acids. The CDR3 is CASSQFRGATEAFF. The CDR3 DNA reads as TGTGCCAGCAGCCAATTCAGGGGAGCCACTGAAGCTTTCTTT.